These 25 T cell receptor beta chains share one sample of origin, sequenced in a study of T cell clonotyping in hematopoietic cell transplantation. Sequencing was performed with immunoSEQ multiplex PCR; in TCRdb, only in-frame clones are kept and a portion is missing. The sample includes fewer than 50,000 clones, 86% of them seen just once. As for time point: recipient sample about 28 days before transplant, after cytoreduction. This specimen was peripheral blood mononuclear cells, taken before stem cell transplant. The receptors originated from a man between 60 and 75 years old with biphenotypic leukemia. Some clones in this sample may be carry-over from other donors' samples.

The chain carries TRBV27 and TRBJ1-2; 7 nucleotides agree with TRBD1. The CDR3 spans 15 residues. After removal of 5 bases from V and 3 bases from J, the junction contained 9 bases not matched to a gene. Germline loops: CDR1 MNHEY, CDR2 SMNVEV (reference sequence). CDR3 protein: CASSETGIDDYGYTF. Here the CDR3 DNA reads TGTGCCAGCAGTGAGACAGGGATCGATGACTATGGCTACACCTTC.

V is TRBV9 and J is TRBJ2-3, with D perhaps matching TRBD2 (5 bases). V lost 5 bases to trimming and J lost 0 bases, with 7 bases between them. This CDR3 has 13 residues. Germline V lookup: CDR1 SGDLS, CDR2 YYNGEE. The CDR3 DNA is TGTGCCAGCAGGGACTTTAGCACAGATACGCAGTATTTT. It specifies CASRDFSTDTQYF.

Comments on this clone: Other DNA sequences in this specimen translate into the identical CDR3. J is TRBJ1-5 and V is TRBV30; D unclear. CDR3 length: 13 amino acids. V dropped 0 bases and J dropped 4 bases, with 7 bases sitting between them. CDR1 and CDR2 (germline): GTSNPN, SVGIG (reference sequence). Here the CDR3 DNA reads TGTGCCTGGAGTGTAAGAGGGAATCAGCCCCAGCATTTT. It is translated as CAWSVRGNQPQHF.

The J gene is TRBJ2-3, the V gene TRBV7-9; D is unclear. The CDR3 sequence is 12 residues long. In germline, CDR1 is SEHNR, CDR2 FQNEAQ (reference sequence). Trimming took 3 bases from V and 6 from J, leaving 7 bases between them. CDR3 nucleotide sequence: TGTGCCAGCAGCTTTAGTGTGGATACGCAGTATTTT. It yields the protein CASSFSVDTQYF.

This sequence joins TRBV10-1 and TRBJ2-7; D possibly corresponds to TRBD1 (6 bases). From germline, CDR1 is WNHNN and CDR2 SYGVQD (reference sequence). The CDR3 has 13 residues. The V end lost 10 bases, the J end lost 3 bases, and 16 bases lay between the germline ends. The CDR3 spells CATSGQPIYEQYF. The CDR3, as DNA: TGCGCCACTTCCGGACAGCCCATCTACGAGCAGTACTTC.

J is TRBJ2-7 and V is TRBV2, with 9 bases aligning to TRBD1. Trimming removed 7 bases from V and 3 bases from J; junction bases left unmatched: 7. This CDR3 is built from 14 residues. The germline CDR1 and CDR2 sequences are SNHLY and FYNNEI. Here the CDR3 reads CASKGTGSHYEQYF. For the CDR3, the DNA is TGTGCCAGCAAAGGGACAGGGAGCCACTACGAGCAGTACTTC.

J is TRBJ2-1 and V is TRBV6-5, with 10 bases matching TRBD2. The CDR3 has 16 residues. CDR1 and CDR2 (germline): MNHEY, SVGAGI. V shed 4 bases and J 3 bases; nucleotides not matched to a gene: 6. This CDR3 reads CASSSGSGRVYNEQFF. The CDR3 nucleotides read TGTGCCAGCAGTTCGGGGAGCGGGAGGGTCTACAATGAGCAGTTCTTC.

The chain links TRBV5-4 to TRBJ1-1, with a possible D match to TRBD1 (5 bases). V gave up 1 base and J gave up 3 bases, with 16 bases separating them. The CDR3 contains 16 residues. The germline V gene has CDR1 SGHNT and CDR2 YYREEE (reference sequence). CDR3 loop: CASSLFGAEAYTEAFF. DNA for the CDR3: TGTGCCAGCAGCTTGTTCGGGGCCGAGGCGTACACTGAAGCTTTCTTT.

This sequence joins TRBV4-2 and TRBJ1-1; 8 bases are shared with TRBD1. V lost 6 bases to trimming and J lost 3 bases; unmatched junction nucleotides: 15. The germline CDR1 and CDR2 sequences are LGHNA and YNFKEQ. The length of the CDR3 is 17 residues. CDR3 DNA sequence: TGTGCCAGCAGAAGGACAGGGTCCCTATCTGGGGACACTGAAGCTTTCTTT. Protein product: CASRRTGSLSGDTEAFF.

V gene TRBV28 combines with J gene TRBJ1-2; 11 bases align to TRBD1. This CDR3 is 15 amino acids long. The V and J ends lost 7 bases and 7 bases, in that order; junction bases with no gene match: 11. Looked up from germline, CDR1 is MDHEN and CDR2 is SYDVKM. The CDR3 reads CASMPPSGQGGGYTF. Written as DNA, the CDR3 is TGTGCCAGCATGCCTCCTTCGGGACAGGGGGGTGGCTACACCTTC.

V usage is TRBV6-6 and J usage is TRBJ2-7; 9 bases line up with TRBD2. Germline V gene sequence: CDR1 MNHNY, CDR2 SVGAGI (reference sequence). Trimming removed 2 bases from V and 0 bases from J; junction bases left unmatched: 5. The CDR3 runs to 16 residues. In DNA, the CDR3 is TGTGCCAGCAGTTACATGTCTAGCGGGGACTCCTACGAGCAGTACTTC. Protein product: CASSYMSSGDSYEQYF.

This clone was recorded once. This CDR3 is CAWTLGEIRETQYF. The CDR3 coding sequence is TGTGCCTGGACCCTAGGGGAGATAAGAGAGACCCAGTACTTC. This chain links TRBV30 with TRBJ2-5, with D perhaps given as TRBD1 or TRBD2 (5 bases each). There are 14 residues in the CDR3. Per the germline V gene, CDR1 is GTSNPN and CDR2 is SVGIG (reference sequence). Trimming left V 4 bases short and J 4 bases short, with 16 bases between. The complete variable domain, with remaining parts taken from reference TRBV30 and TRBJ2-5, reads SQTIHQWPATLVQPVGSPLSLECTVEGTSNPNLYWYRQAAGRGLQLLFYSVGIGQISSEVPQNLSASRPQDRQFILSSKKLLLSDSGFYLCAWTLGEIRETQYFGPGTRLLVL.

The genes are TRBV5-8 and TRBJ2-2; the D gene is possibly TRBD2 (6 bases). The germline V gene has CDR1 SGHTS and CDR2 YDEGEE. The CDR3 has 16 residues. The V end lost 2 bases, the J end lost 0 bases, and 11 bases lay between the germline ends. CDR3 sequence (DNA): TGTGCCAGCAGCTTATTAGCGGAATCGAACACCGGGGAGCTGTTTTTT. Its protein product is CASSLLAESNTGELFF.

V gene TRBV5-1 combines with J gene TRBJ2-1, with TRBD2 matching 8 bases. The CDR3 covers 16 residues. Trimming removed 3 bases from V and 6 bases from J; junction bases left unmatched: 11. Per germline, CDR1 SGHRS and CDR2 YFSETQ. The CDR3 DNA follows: TGCGCCAGCAGCTCGCCTGTAGCGGGAACTTTCAATGAGCAGTTCTTC. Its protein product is CASSSPVAGTFNEQFF.

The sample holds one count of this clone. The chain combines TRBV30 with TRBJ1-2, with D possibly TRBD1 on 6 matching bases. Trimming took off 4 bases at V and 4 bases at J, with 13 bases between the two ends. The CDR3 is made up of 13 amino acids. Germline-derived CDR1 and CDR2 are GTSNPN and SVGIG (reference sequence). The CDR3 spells CAWIQGKSYGYTF. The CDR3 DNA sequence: TGTGCCTGGATCCAGGGGAAGAGCTATGGCTACACCTTC.

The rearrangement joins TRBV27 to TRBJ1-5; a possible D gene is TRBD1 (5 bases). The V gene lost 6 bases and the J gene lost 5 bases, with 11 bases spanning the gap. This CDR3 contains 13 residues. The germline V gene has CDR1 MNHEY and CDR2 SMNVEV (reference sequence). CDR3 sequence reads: CASRRGADQPQHF. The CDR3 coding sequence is TGTGCCAGCAGGCGAGGGGCGGATCAGCCCCAGCATTTT.

In nucleotides, the CDR3 is TGTGCCAGCAGTGAATGGGTTGGAGGCTACACCTTC. It encodes CASSEWVGGYTF. The chain joins TRBV6-1 to TRBJ1-2; D ambiguous. The CDR3 contains 12 residues. The ends were cut back, 2 bases at V and 8 bases at J, with 9 bases in the middle. Germline V gene sequence: CDR1 MNHNS, CDR2 SASEGT.

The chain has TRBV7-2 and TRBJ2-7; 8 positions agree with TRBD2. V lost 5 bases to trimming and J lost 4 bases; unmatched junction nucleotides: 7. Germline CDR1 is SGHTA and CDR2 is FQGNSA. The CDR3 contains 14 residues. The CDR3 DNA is TGTGCCAGCAGCCTAACTAGCGGACCTTACGAGCAGTACTTC. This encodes CASSLTSGPYEQYF.

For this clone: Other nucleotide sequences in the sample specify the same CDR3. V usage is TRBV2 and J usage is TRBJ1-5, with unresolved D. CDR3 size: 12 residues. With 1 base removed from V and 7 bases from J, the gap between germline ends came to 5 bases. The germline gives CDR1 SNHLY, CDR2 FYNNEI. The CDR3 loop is CASSEGNQPQHF. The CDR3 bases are TGTGCCAGCAGTGAAGGTAACCAGCCCCAGCATTTT.

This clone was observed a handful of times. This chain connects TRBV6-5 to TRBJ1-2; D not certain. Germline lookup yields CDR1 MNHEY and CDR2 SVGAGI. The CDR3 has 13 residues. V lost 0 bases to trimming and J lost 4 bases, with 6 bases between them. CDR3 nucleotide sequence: TGTGCCAGCAGTTACTCGAGGACCTATGGCTACACCTTC. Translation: CASSYSRTYGYTF.

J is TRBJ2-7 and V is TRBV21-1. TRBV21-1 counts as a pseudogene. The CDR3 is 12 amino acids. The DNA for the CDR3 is TGTGCCAGCAGCAAAGGGGCTAGGGCGCAGTACTTC. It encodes CASSKGARAQYF.

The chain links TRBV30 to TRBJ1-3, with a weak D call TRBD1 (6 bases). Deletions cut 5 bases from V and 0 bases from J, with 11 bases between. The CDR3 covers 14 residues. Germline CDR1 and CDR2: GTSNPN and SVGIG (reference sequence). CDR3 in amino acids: CAWGGGYSGNTIYF. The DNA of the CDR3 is TGTGCCTGGGGAGGGGGATACTCTGGAAACACCATATATTTT.

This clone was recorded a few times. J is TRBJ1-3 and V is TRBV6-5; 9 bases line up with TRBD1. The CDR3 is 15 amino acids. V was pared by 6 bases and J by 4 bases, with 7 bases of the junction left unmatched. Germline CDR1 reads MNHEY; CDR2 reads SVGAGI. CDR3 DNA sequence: TGTGCCAGCAGAGAAAACAGGGGGCTAGGAAACACCATATATTTT. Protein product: CASRENRGLGNTIYF.

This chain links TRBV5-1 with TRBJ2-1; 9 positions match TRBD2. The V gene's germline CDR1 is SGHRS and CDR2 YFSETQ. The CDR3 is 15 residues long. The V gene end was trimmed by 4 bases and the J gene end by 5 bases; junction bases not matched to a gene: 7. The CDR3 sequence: CASSPVGLANNEQFF. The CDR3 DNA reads TGCGCCAGCAGCCCCGTCGGACTAGCGAACAATGAGCAGTTCTTC.

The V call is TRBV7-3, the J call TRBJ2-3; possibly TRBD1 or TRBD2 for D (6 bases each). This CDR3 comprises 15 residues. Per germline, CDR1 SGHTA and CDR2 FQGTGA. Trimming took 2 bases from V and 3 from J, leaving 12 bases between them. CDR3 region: CASSLGGGTTDTQYF. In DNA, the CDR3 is TGTGCCAGCAGCTTAGGGGGCGGGACTACAGATACGCAGTATTTT. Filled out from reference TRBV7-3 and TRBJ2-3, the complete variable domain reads GAGVSQTPSNKVTEKGKYVELRCDPISGHTALYWYRQSLGQGPEFLIYFQGTGAADDSGLPNDRFFAVRPEGSVSTLKIQRTERGDSAVYLCASSLGGGTTDTQYFGPGTRLTVL.